Following are 17 T cell receptor beta chains from one sample sequenced in a study of cytomegalovirus exposure and HLA in healthy donors. The PCR employed 60 Vbeta primers together with 13 Jbeta primers. This table comes from immunoSEQ multiplex PCR, and its TCRdb copy is limited to in-frame clones, with some not included. This sample has 95,000 to 150,000 clones, with about two thirds found just once. Sequencing was carried out using PBMCs. The origin of the receptors is a young man in good health and CMV-seronegative.

The genes are TRBV5-1 and TRBJ2-6; TRBD1 matches at 7 bases. Per germline, CDR1 SGHRS and CDR2 YFSETQ. J gave up 2 bases and V 4 bases, and 3 bases lay outside the gene matches. The CDR3 contains 15 residues. CDR3 amino acids: CASSGTGAGANVLTF. Here the CDR3 DNA reads TGCGCCAGCAGCGGAACAGGGGCTGGGGCCAACGTCCTGACTTTC.

The chain joins TRBV27 to TRBJ1-6, with a tentative D call TRBD1 (5 bases). The V gene's germline CDR1 is MNHEY and CDR2 SMNVEV (reference sequence). The CDR3 has 16 amino acids. Trimming left V 4 bases short and J 10 bases short, with 20 bases between. CDR3 protein: CASSSLTGGFWSPLHF. CDR3 bases: TGTGCCAGCAGTTCGCTGACGGGGGGGTTTTGGTCACCCCTCCACTTT.

The chain couples TRBV11-3 to TRBJ2-3, with TRBD2 identical over 9 bases. The CDR3 length is 15 residues. CDR1 is SGHNT, CDR2 YENEEA, per germline. V dropped 2 bases and J dropped 5; count of bases not matched to a gene: 5. The CDR3 DNA sequence: TGTGCCAGCAGCTTATCAGCGGGGGGAATAGATACGCAGTATTTT. Encoded protein: CASSLSAGGIDTQYF.

The chain has TRBV5-1 and TRBJ1-4, with D perhaps matching TRBD1 (6 bases). Between the trimmed V and J ends, which lost 0 bases and 4 bases, there was a span of 10 bases. CDR1 and CDR2 from the germline V gene are SGHRS and YFSETQ. The CDR3 extends over 15 amino acids. The CDR3 DNA follows: TGCGCCAGCAGCTTGGGGGACATCGGTAATGAAAAACTGTTTTTT. It translates to CASSLGDIGNEKLFF. The full variable domain, its missing parts supplied by reference TRBV5-1 and TRBJ1-4, is KAGVTQTPRYLIKTRGQQVTLSCSPISGHRSVSWYQQTPGQGLQFLFEYFSETQRNKGNFPGRFSGRQFSNSRSEMNVSTLELGDSALYLCASSLGDIGNEKLFFGSGTQLSVL.

The chain couples TRBV19 to TRBJ1-5, with 8 bases fitting TRBD1. The V and J ends lost 6 bases and 1 base, in that order; junction bases with no gene match: 8. Germline-derived CDR1 and CDR2 are LNHDA and SQIVND (reference sequence). This CDR3 is 16 amino acids long. Here the CDR3 DNA reads TGTGCCAGTAGGACGACAGGGGTGAGAAGCAATCAGCCCCAGCATTTT. Protein: CASRTTGVRSNQPQHF.

In its sample, this clone was seen a few times. The chain uses TRBV5-6 and TRBJ2-1, with D maybe TRBD1 (5 bases). CDR3 size: 14 residues. Germline V lookup: CDR1 SGHDT, CDR2 YYEEEE. V lost 5 bases to trimming and J lost 6 bases, with 15 bases between them. CDR3 residues: CASRWQGMGNEQFF. CDR3 bases: TGTGCCAGCAGGTGGCAGGGAATGGGCAATGAGCAGTTCTTC.

This chain uses TRBV5-5 with TRBJ1-1, with a weak D call TRBD1 (6 bases). Trimming took 3 bases from V and 7 from J, leaving 13 bases between them. The CDR3 contains 13 residues. Per the germline V gene, CDR1 is SGHKS and CDR2 is YYEKEE (reference sequence). This CDR3 is CASSSLGGGEAFF. CDR3 bases: TGTGCCAGCAGCTCCCTTGGGGGCGGTGAAGCTTTCTTT.

V is TRBV11-2 and J is TRBJ2-1, with 9 bases fitting TRBD2. Trimming removed 2 bases from V and 0 bases from J; junction bases left unmatched: 5. The germline V gene has CDR1 SGHAT and CDR2 FQNNGV. This CDR3 contains 17 residues. This chain's CDR3 is CASSLTGLANSYNEQFF. In nucleotides, the CDR3 is TGTGCCAGCAGCTTAACCGGACTAGCGAACTCCTACAATGAGCAGTTCTTC.

The V and J genes are TRBV12-5 and TRBJ2-3, with no clear D. V lost 5 bases and J 3 bases, leaving 3 bases between the germline ends. There are 11 residues in the CDR3. Germline V gene sequence: CDR1 LGHNT, CDR2 FRNRAP. The CDR3 loop reads CASGQTDTQYF. In DNA form, the CDR3 reads TGTGCTAGTGGTCAAACAGATACGCAGTATTTT.

The CDR3 region has the DNA TGTGCCAGTAGCTCCCCCATGGGCAGGGACTATGAGGGCTACACCTTC. This sequence encodes CASSSPMGRDYEGYTF. V gene TRBV19 combines with J gene TRBJ1-2; TRBD1 is a possible D gene (5 bases). Per the germline V gene, CDR1 is LNHDA and CDR2 is SQIVND (reference sequence). V lost 6 bases and J 8 bases, leaving 25 bases between the germline ends. CDR3 length: 16 amino acids.

The table lists this clone with a count of one. Other DNA variants within this sample encode the same CDR3. The chain uses TRBV11-2 and TRBJ2-7, with 8 bases lining up with TRBD1. The V gene end was trimmed by 4 bases and the J gene end by 4 bases; junction bases not matched to a gene: 9. The germline CDR1 and CDR2 sequences are SGHAT and FQNNGV. The CDR3 length is 15 residues. The CDR3 loop reads CASSSIRTGWYEQYF. The CDR3 DNA is TGTGCCAGCAGCTCCATTCGGACAGGGTGGTACGAGCAGTACTTC.

The chain is built from TRBV6-1 and TRBJ2-3; TRBD2 matches 8 bases. Trimming took 3 bases from V and 2 from J; bases not matched to a gene: 4. Germline CDR1 is MNHNS and CDR2 is SASEGT. The CDR3 totals 15 residues. This CDR3 reads CASSDGGEITDTQYF. The CDR3 region has the DNA TGTGCCAGCAGTGACGGGGGGGAGATCACAGATACGCAGTATTTT.

The CDR3 coding sequence is TGTGCTAGTGGACCCGGACAGGGAGAAACCGGGGAGCTGTTTTTT. Protein: CASGPGQGETGELFF. This chain uses TRBV12-5 with TRBJ2-2; 8 bases line up with TRBD1. The CDR3 length is 15 residues. J gave up 5 bases and V 6 bases, and 8 bases lay outside the gene matches. CDR1 is LGHNT and CDR2 is FRNRAP in the germline V gene.

This clone was observed a handful of times. V and J are TRBV7-3 and TRBJ2-2; TRBD2 might be the D (6 bases). Deletions cut 2 bases from V and 3 bases from J, with 10 bases between. Germline V gene data show CDR1 as SGHTA and CDR2 as FQGTGA. The CDR3 extends over 15 amino acids. Here the CDR3 DNA reads TGTGCCAGCAGCTTACTAAGCGGGTACACCGGGGAGCTGTTTTTT. This sequence encodes CASSLLSGYTGELFF.

On this clone: A junction boundary mismatches the germline segment, possibly from a read error. The V and J genes are TRBV25-1 and TRBJ1-5, with TRBD1 as a possible D gene (6 bases). The CDR3 runs 14 residues. Germline CDR1 reads MGHDK; CDR2 reads SYGVNS. The CDR3 nucleotides read TGTGCCACCAGTGGCACAGGGTTTTATCAGCCCCAGCATTTT. Amino acid sequence: CATSGTGFYQPQHF.

In its sample, this clone was seen a few times. The rearrangement uses TRBV5-1 and TRBJ1-4; 9 nucleotides line up with TRBD1. The length of the CDR3 is 14 residues. Germline assignment: CDR1 SGHRS and CDR2 YFSETQ. The J segment lost 6 bases and the V segment lost 2 bases, leaving 2 bases of the junction unmatched. The CDR3 is CASSFRDRDEKLFF. In DNA form, the CDR3 reads TGCGCCAGCAGCTTCCGGGACAGGGATGAAAAACTGTTTTTT.

CDR3 loop: CASSQDSGGSYEQYF. The DNA for the CDR3 is TGCGCCAGCAGCCAAGATTCAGGGGGATCCTACGAGCAGTACTTC. The chain couples TRBV4-1 to TRBJ2-7, with 7 positions matching TRBD1. Germline values: CDR1 MGHRA, CDR2 YSYEKL. The CDR3 consists of 15 residues. The V gene end was trimmed by 0 bases and the J gene end by 1 base; junction bases not matched to a gene: 3.